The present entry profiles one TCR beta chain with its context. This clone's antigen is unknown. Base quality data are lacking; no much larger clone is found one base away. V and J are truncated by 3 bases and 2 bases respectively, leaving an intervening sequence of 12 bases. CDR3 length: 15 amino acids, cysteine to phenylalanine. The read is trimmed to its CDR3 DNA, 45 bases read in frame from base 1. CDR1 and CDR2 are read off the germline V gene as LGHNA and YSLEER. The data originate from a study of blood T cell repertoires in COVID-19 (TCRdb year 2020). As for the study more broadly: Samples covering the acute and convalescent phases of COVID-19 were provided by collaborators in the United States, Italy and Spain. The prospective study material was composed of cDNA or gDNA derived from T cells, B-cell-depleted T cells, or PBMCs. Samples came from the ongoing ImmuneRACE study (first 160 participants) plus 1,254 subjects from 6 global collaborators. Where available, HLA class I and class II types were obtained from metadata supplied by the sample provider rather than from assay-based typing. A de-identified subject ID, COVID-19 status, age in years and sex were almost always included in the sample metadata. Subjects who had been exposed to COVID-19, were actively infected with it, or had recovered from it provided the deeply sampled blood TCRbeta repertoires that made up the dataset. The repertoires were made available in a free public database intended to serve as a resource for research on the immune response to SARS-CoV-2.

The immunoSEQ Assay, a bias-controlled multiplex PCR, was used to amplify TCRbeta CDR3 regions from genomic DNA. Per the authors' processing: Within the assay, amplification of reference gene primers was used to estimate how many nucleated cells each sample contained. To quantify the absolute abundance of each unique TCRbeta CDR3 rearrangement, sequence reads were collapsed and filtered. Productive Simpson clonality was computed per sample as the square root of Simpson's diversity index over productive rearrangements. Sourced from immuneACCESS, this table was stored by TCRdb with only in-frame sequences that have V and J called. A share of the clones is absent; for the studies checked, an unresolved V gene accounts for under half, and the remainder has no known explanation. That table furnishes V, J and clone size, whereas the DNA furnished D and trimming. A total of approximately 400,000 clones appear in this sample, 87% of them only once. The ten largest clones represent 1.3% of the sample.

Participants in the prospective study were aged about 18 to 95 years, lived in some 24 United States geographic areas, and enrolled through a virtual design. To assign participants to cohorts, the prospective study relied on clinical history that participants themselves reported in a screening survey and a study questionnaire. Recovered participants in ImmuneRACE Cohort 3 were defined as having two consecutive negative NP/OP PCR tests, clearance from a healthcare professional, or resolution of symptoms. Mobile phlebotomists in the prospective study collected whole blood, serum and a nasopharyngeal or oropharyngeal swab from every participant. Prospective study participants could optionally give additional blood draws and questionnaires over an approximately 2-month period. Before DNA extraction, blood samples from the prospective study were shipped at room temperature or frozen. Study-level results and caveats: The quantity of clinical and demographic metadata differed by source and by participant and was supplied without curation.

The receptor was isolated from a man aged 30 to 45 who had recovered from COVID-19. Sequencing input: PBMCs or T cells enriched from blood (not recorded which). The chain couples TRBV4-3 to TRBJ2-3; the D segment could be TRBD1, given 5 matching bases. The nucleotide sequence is TGCGCCAGCAGCCAGCTATTAGGGGCCACAGATACGCAGTATTTT. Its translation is CASSQLLGATDTQYF.